This note documents a single T cell receptor beta chain sequence. The antigen remains undetermined. The missing CDR3 end, 3 residues past where the read stops, is filled in from the germline J gene. This sample was taken from a study of T cells in women clearing cervical HPV infection. Looking at the study overall: Women with histologically confirmed HPV16-related CIN3 or worse, 2 with invasive cancer, served as cases. Cases' blood sampling followed lesion detection by median about 150 days (90 to 200). Study-level points and caveats: TRBV6-7 relative abundance averaged about 0.11% in cases and more than 0.15% in controls.

CDR1 and CDR2 from the germline V gene are SGHVS and FQNEAQ. This CDR3 is built from 17 residues. Data came from immunoSEQ multiplex PCR; TCRdb stores just in-frame clones and leaves some out. The specimen's table records around 35,000 clones. The chain uses TRBV7-8 and TRBJ1-2, with a weak D call TRBD1 (5 bases). The receptor was derived from a woman between 18 and 69 years old with a cervical HPV16 infection that either progressed to CIN3+ or cleared (not recorded which). The sequenced sample consisted of blood buffy coat. The CDR3 loop reads CASSLVSGGSLYNDYTF. CDR3 bases read: TGTGCCAGCAGCTTAGTATCCGGGGGGTCCCTGTACAATGAC. Drawing the rest from reference TRBV7-8 and TRBJ1-2, the complete variable domain is GAGVSQSPRYKVAKRGQDVALRCDPISGHVSLFWYQQALGQGPEFLTYFQNEAQLDKSGLPSDRFFAERPEGSVSTLKIQRTQQEDSAVYLCASSLVSGGSLYNDYTFGSGTRLTVV.